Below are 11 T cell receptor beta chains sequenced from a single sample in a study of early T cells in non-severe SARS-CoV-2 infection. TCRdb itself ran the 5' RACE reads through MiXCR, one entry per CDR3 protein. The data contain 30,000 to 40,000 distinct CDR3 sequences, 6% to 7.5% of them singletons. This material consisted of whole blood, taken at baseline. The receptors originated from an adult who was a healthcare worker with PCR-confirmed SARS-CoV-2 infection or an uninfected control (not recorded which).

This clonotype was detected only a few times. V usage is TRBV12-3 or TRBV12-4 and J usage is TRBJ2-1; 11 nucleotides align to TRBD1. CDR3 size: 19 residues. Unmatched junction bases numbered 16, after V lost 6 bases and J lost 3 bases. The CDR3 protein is CASRPVGSLGQGVYNEQFF. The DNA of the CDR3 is TGTGCCAGCAGGCCAGTAGGGTCTTTGGGACAGGGGGTCTACAATGAGCAGTTCTTC.

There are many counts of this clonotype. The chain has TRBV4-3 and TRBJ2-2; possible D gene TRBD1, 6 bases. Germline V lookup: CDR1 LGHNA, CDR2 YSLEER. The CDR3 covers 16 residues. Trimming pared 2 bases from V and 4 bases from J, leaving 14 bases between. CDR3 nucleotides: TGCGCCAGCAGCCAACAACAAACGGACAGCACCGGGGAGCTGTTTTTT. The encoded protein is CASSQQQTDSTGELFF.

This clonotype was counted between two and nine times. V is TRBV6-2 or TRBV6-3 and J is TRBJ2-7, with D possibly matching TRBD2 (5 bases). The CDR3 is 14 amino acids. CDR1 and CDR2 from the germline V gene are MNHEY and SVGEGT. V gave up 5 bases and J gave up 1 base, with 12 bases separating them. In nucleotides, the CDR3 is TGTGCCAGCAGTCCACGAGGGCAGTCCTACGAGCAGTACTTC. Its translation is CASSPRGQSYEQYF.

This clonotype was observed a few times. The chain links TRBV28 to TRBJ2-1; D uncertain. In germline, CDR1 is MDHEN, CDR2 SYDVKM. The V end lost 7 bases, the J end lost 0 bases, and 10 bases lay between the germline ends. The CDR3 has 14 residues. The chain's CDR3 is CASNLVASYNEQFF. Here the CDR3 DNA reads TGTGCCAGCAACCTGGTTGCCTCCTACAATGAGCAGTTCTTC. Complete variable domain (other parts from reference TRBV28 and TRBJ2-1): DVKVTQSSRYLVKRTGEKVFLECVQDMDHENMFWYRQDPGLGLRLIYFSYDVKMKEKGDIPEGYSVSREKKERFSLILESASTNQTSMYLCASNLVASYNEQFFGPGTRLTVL.

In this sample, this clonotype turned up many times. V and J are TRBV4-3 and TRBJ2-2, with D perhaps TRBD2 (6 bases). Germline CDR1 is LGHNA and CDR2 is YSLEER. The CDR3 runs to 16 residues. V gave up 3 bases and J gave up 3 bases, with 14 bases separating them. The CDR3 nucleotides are TGCGCCAGCAGCCAGGGGGTAGCGGATTACACCGGGGAGCTGTTTTTT. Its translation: CASSQGVADYTGELFF.

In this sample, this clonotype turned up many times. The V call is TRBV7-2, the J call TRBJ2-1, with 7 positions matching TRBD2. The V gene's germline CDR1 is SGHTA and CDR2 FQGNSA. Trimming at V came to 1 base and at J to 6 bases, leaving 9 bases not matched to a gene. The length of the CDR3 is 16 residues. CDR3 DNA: TGTGCCAGCAGCTTAGGGCAAGCGGGAAGTTCCAATGAGCAGTTCTTC. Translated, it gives CASSLGQAGSSNEQFF.

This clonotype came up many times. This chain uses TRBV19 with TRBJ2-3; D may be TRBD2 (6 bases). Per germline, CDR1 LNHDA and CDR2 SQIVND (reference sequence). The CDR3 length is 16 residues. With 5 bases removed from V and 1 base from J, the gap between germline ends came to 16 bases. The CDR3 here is CASSAGTDPRTDTQYF. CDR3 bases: TGTGCCAGTAGTGCGGGGACGGACCCGCGCACAGATACGCAGTATTTT. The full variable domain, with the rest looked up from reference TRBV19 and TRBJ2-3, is DGGITQSPKYLFRKEGQNVTLSCEQNLNHDAMYWYRQDPGQGLRLIYYSQIVNDFQKGDIAEGYSVSREKKESFPLTVTSAQKNPTAFYLCASSAGTDPRTDTQYFGPGTRLTVL.

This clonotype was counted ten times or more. The CDR3 loop reads CASSWDRGNSPLHF. The CDR3, as DNA: TGTGCCAGCAGTTGGGACAGGGGAAATTCACCCCTCCACTTT. The rearrangement uses TRBV28 and TRBJ1-6; 10 bases line up with TRBD1. The CDR3 has 14 amino acids. The germline V gene encodes CDR1 MDHEN and CDR2 SYDVKM. The V segment lost 4 bases and the J segment 7 bases; nucleotides outside the gene matches: 1. Combining the CDR3 with reference TRBV28 and TRBJ1-6 gives the whole variable domain DVKVTQSSRYLVKRTGEKVFLECVQDMDHENMFWYRQDPGLGLRLIYFSYDVKMKEKGDIPEGYSVSREKKERFSLILESASTNQTSMYLCASSWDRGNSPLHFGNGTRLTVT.

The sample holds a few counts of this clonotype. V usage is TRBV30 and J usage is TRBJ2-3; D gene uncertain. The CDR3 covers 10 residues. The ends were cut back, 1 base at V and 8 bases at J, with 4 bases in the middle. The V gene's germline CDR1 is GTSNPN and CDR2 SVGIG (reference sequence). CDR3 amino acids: CAWSDSTQYF. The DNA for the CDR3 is TGTGCCTGGAGTGACTCTACGCAGTATTTT.

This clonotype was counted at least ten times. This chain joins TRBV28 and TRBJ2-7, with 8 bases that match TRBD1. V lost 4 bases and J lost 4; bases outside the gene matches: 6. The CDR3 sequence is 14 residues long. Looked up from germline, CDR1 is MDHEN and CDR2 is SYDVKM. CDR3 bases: TGTGCCAGCAGTTACAGGGACAGGCAATACGAGCAGTACTTC. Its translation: CASSYRDRQYEQYF.

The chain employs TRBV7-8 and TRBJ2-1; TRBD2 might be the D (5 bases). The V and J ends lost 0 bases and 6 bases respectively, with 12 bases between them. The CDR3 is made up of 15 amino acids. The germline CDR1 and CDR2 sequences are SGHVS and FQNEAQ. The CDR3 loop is CASSLAGAFSNEQFF. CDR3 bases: TGTGCCAGCAGCTTAGCGGGAGCTTTTAGCAATGAGCAGTTCTTC.